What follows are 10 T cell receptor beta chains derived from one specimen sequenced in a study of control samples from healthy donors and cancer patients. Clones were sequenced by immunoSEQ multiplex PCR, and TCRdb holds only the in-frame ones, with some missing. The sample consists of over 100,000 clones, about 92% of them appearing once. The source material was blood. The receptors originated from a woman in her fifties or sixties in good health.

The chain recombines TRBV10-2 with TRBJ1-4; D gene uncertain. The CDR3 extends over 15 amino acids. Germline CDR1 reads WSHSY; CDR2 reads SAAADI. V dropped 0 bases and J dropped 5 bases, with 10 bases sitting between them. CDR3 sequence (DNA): TGCGCCAGCAGTGAGTCGATCGGCATGAATGAAAAACTGTTTTTT. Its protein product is CASSESIGMNEKLFF.

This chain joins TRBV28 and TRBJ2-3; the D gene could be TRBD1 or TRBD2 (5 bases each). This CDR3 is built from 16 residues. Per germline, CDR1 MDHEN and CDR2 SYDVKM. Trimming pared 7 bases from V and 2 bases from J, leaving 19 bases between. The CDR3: CASTGDRDGSTDTQYF. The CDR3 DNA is TGTGCCAGCACCGGAGATCGGGACGGCTCCACAGATACGCAGTATTTT.

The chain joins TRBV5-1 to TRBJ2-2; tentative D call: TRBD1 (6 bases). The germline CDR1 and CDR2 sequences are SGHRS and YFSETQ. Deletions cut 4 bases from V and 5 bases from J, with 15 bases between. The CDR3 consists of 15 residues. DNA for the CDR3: TGCGCCAGCAGCCTACAGGGACCAGGGACCGGGGAGCTGTTTTTT. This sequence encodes CASSLQGPGTGELFF.

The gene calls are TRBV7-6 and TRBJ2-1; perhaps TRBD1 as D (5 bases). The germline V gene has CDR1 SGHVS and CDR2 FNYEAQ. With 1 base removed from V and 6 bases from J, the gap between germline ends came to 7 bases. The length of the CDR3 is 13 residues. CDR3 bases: TGTGCCAGCAGCTTAGGGGGCGGCAATGAGCAGTTCTTC. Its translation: CASSLGGGNEQFF.

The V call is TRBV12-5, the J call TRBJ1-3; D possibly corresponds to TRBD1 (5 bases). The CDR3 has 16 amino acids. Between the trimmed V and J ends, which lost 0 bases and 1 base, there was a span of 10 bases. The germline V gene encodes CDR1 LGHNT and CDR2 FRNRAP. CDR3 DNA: TGTGCTAGTGGTTTGGTATCCGGGGCGTCTGGAAACACCATATATTTT. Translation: CASGLVSGASGNTIYF. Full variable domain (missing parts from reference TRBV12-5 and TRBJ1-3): DARVTQTPRHKVTEMGQEVTMRCQPILGHNTVFWYRQTMMQGLELLAYFRNRAPLDDSGMPKDRFSAEMPDATLATLKIQPSEPRDSAVYFCASGLVSGASGNTIYFGEGSWLTVV.

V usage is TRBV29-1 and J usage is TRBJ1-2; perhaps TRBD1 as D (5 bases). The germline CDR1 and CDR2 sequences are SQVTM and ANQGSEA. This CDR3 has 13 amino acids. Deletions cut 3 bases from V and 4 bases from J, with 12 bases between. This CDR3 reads CSVDNGGTYGYTF. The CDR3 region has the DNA TGCAGCGTTGATAACGGGGGAACCTATGGCTACACCTTC.

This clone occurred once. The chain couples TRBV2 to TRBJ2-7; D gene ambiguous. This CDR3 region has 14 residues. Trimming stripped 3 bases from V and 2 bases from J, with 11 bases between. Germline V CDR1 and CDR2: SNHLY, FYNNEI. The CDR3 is CASSELQKAYEQYF. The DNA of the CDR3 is TGTGCCAGCAGTGAGCTTCAGAAGGCCTACGAGCAGTACTTC.

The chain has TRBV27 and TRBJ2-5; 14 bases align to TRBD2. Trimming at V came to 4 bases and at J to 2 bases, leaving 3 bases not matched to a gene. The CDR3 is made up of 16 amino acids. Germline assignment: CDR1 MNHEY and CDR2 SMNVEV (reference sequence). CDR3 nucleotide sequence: TGTGCCAGCAGTTCAGGACTAGCGGGGGGACAAGAGACCCAGTACTTC. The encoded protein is CASSSGLAGGQETQYF.

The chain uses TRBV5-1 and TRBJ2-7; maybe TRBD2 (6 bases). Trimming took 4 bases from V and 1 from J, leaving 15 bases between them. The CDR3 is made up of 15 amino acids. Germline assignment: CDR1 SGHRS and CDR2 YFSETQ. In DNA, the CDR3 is TGCGCCAGCAGCGGAGGGTGGGGTTGGTCCTACGAGCAGTACTTC. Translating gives CASSGGWGWSYEQYF.

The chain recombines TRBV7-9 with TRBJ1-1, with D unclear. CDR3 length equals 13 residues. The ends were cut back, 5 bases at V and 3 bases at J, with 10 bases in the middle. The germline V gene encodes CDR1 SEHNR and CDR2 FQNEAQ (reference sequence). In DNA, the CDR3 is TGTGCCAGCAGCCTCGATCATGACACTGAAGCTTTCTTT. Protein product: CASSLDHDTEAFF.